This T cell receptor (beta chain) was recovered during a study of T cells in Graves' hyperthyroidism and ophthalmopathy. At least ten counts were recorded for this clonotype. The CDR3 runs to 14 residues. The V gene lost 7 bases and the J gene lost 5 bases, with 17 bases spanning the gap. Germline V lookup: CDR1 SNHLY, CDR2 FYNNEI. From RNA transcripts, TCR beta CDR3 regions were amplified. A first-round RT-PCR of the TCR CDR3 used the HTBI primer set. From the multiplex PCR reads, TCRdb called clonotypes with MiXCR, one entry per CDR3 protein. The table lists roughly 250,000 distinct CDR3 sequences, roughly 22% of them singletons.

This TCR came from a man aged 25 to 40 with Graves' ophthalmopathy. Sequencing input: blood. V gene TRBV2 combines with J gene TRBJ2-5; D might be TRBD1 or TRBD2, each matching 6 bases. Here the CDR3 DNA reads TGTGCCAGCACCACCCAACTAGGGGGGGAGACCCAGTACTTC. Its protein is CASTTQLGGETQYF.